This T cell receptor beta chain stems from a study of T-cell memory formation after mild COVID-19. TCRdb independently ran MiXCR on the 5' RACE reads; one entry per CDR3 protein. The sample shows roughly 52,000 distinct CDR3 sequences, roughly 9.5% of them seen only once. CDR1 and CDR2 from the germline V gene are SGDLS and YYNGEE. This CDR3 is 14 amino acids long. The V end was cut by 4 bases, the J end by 5 bases, with 14 bases between. This clonotype was obtained from a man aged 18 to 30 who had mild COVID-19 (a few samples of this study predate the infection). Cell type and time point are not known. The J gene is TRBJ2-3, the V gene TRBV9; D is perhaps TRBD1 (5 bases). Sequenced sample: PBMCs or a T cell subset sorted from them (not recorded which). The CDR3 here is CASSTITQGDTQYF. For the CDR3, the DNA is TGTGCCAGCAGCACCATCACCCAGGGAGATACGCAGTATTTT.